A single T cell receptor beta chain is shown here with its context. Its antigen is still unknown. No clone much larger than this one lies a single base away; base qualities are absent. This record belongs to a study of T cell responses to AZD1222 COVID-19 vaccine (dated by TCRdb to the early 2020s). Regarding the research as a whole: AZD1222 recipients whose second dose came at about 4 weeks and those whose second dose came at about 12 weeks were combined into one group, since spike-specific TCR depth and breadth did not differ between the two schedules. Enrollment into the trials was organized by age into subgroups of 18-55, 56-69 and 70-plus years, and those subgroups contained roughly 150, 30 and 60 TCR-sequenced participants, respectively. A total of 233 trial participants underwent TCR sequencing, of whom about 210 received two doses of AZD1222 and about 25 received two doses of the MenACWY control vaccine. The research as a whole found: Spike-specific TCR breadth and depth rose significantly after two AZD1222 doses compared with day 0 and with MenACWY recipients. Conclusions about previously exposed vaccinees are limited because only a handful of AZD1222 recipients were SARS-CoV-2 seropositive at baseline. Because no day 14 peak-response samples were available, repertoires were characterized only after the peak T cell response. The whole spike protein was spanned by vaccine-associated CD4 TCRs, and dominant responses were seen in regions 160-218 and 743-854. Participants were mostly white British and included more females than males, and it was suggested by the authors that clonal diversity may have been underestimated. Reportedly, almost half of the unique spike-specific TCRs recognized epitopes lying outside the regions that are mutated in the B.1.351 and B.1.1.7 variants. The 56-69-year group was small, and its depth increase did not reach significance, likely because of low power.

From the germline V gene (reference sequence), CDR1 is PRHDT and CDR2 is FYEKMQ. V loses 0 bases of germline sequence and J loses 0 bases, and the interval between the two ends is 6 bases. The CDR3 has 16 amino acids, counting the end cysteine and phenylalanine. Left in the record is the CDR3 DNA by itself, 48 bases read in frame from the first base. This specimen's time point label, interpreted: baseline before first vaccination. Vaccinee samples were obtained from the UK trials COV001 and COV002, which included a single-blind randomized controlled phase 2/3 trial of AZD1222 (ChAdOx1 nCoV-19) in healthy adults. Trial participant PBMC samples were collected at day 0 and day 28 after the second dose for TCRbeta chain sequencing. The CDR3 regions of human TCRbeta chains were analyzed by immunosequencing. Regarding the original processing steps: TCRs in the repertoires were compared against a reference library of SARS-CoV-2-specific TCRs that had been generated with the MIRA antigen-specificity platform. Breadth was defined as the fraction of unique TCRs that were SARS-CoV-2-associated. Depth was defined as the fraction of total T cells that were SARS-CoV-2-associated. Each spike-specific TCR was assigned to its reactive spike region and to a CD4 or CD8 class using the MIRA data. Log10-transformed breadth and depth values were compared by one-way ANOVA with Sidak's multiple comparisons tests. TCRdb holds this immuneACCESS table with in-frame rearrangements only. Some clones are missing; in checked studies, unresolved V genes explain under half, and the rest has no known cause. V and J calls and clone size come straight from that table; D and trimming were deduced from the DNA. For this sample there are under 80,000 clones; 70% to 90% appear just once. The leading ten clones occupy around 20% of the sample.

The chain is assembled from TRBV13 and TRBJ2-6; a confident D gene designation cannot be given. The sequence was collected from an adult in good health. The material was peripheral blood, obtained on day 0 of AZD1222 vaccination. The nucleotide sequence reads TGTGCCAGCAGCTTAGGCCTCGGCTCTGGGGCCAACGTCCTGACTTTC. The resulting protein is CASSLGLGSGANVLTF.